The 28 T cell receptor beta chains listed next were all sequenced from one sample in a study of T cells in localized non-small cell lung cancer (dated by TCRdb to about 2020). Libraries were constructed by the immunoSEQ multiplex PCR assay. The table was pulled from immuneACCESS by TCRdb, which kept in-frame rearrangements only. Such tables lose some clones; where checked, under half of the loss comes from unresolved V genes, and the rest has no known cause. This sample is represented by 2,500 or so clones; roughly 29% of them were singletons. The ten largest clones add up to roughly a tenth of the sample. The sequencing here drew on lung tumor tissue, taken before any cancer treatment. Receptor source: a man aged 40-75 years with stage III squamous cell lung carcinoma.

This chain uses TRBV29-1 with TRBJ1-2, with a tentative D call TRBD1 (5 bases). Germline CDR1 SQVTM, CDR2 ANQGSEA. V dropped 2 bases and J dropped 8 bases, with 12 bases sitting between them. The CDR3 runs to 12 residues. DNA of the CDR3: TGCAGCGTTGAACCTGCAGGGAGAGGCTACACCTTC. It yields the protein CSVEPAGRGYTF.

This sequence joins TRBV18 and TRBJ2-3, with 11 positions matching TRBD2. Germline trimming cut 5 bases from V and 1 base from J; bases unmatched to any gene: 8. Germline V lookup: CDR1 KGHSH, CDR2 LQKENI. CDR3 length equals 17 residues. The CDR3 nucleotides are TGTGCCAGCTCAACCCTAGCGGGAGGAGGCGGCACAGATACGCAGTATTTT. Translated: CASSTLAGGGGTDTQYF. Full variable domain (remainder filled in from reference TRBV18 and TRBJ2-3): NAGVMQNPRHLVRRRGQEARLRCSPMKGHSHVYWYRQLPEEGLKFMVYLQKENIIDESGMPKERFSAEFPKEGPSILRIQQVVRGDSAAYFCASSTLAGGGGTDTQYFGPGTRLTVL.

This clone is medium-sized in the sample. This chain joins TRBV28 and TRBJ1-2; 7 bases agree with TRBD1. CDR1 and CDR2 (germline): MDHEN, SYDVKM. The CDR3 is made up of 14 amino acids. Trimming removed 6 bases from V and 5 bases from J; junction bases left unmatched: 9. The CDR3 DNA follows: TGTGCCAGCAGACTTACAGGGGTAAGATATGGCTACACCTTC. This translates into CASRLTGVRYGYTF.

This clone was seen a few times. The V and J genes are TRBV12-2 and TRBJ2-7; the table gives TRBD2 as D, unverified against the DNA. TRBV12-2 is termed a pseudogene. This CDR3 spans 15 amino acids. CDR3 DNA: TGTGCCTCCCACCAAGGCGGGAGGGGGTCTTACGAGCAGTACTTC. As protein: CASHQGGRGSYEQYF.

This chain connects TRBV6-8 to TRBJ2-1, with 7 positions matching TRBD1. Trimming at V came to 8 bases and at J to 5 bases, leaving 12 bases not matched to a gene. CDR1 MNHGY and CDR2 SAAAGT come from the germline V gene. CDR3 length equals 15 residues. CDR3 residues: CASGPTGLSDNEQFF. DNA of the CDR3: TGTGCCAGCGGACCGACAGGGCTGAGCGACAATGAGCAGTTCTTC.

This clone was detected only a few times. CDR3 DNA sequence: TGTGCCAGTAGACGGGGACTAGCGGGGGGCACAGATACGCAGTATTTT. This sequence encodes CASRRGLAGGTDTQYF. This chain uses TRBV19 with TRBJ2-3, with 14 bases lining up with TRBD2. This CDR3 spans 16 amino acids. The germline gives CDR1 LNHDA, CDR2 SQIVND (reference sequence). With 6 bases clipped from V and 1 base from J, the junction kept 3 bases outside the gene matches.

V gene TRBV11-3 combines with J gene TRBJ1-5; maybe TRBD1 (5 bases). CDR1 and CDR2 (germline): SGHNT, YENEEA. The CDR3 has 15 amino acids. Trimming shortened V by 5 bases and J by 3 bases, and 14 bases separated the two germline ends. DNA for the CDR3: TGTGCCAGCAGCGCGAGGGACGGGCACAATCAGCCCCAGCATTTT. Amino acid sequence: CASSARDGHNQPQHF.

The genes are TRBV25-1 and TRBJ2-5; D is uncertain. This CDR3 comprises 12 residues. V was clipped by 3 bases and J by 5 bases, with 7 bases between them. Germline values: CDR1 MGHDK, CDR2 SYGVNS. CDR3 region: CASSELMETQYF. The CDR3, as DNA: TGTGCCAGCAGTGAGTTGATGGAGACCCAGTACTTC.

This clone was seen a few times. The V gene is TRBV7-2, the J gene TRBJ2-1, with D perhaps TRBD1 (5 bases). The CDR3 loop spans 13 amino acids. Looked up from germline, CDR1 is SGHTA and CDR2 is FQGNSA. The V end was cut by 5 bases, the J end by 5 bases, with 10 bases between. CDR3 residues: CASSHDRHNEQFF. The DNA of the CDR3 is TGTGCCAGCAGCCACGACAGACACAATGAGCAGTTCTTC.

This clone was counted between two and nine times. V and J are TRBV6-7 and TRBJ1-1, with unresolved D. TRBV6-7 is reported as an ORF; its role is uncertain. Trimming pared 6 bases from V and 1 base from J, leaving 3 bases between. The CDR3 runs to 11 residues. The CDR3 region has the DNA TGTGCCAGCAGAGCGAACACTGAAGCTTTCTTT. As protein: CASRANTEAFF.

The chain is built from TRBV25-1 and TRBJ2-5; D is unresolved. The CDR3 extends over 14 amino acids. CDR1 MGHDK and CDR2 SYGVNS come from the germline V gene. The V gene lost 2 bases and the J gene lost 5 bases, with 12 bases spanning the gap. The CDR3 DNA reads as TGTGCCAGCAGTGAAAGGCGAACAGTGGAGACCCAGTACTTC. This gives the protein CASSERRTVETQYF. The entire variable domain, with the rest obtained from reference TRBV25-1 and TRBJ2-5, is as follows: EADIYQTPRYLVIGTGKKITLECSQTMGHDKMYWYQQDPGMELHLIHYSYGVNSTEKGDLSSESTVSRIRTEHFPLTLESARPSHTSQYLCASSERRTVETQYFGPGTRLLVL.

This chain joins TRBV30 and TRBJ2-7, with D possibly matching TRBD1 (6 bases). Between the trimmed V and J ends, which lost 5 bases and 2 bases, there was a span of 16 bases. The germline gives CDR1 GTSNPN, CDR2 SVGIG (reference sequence). The CDR3 has 14 residues. The CDR3 protein is CAWGPGHPAYEQYF. CDR3 sequence (DNA): TGTGCCTGGGGCCCGGGACACCCGGCCTACGAGCAGTACTTC. The whole variable domain, filled in from reference TRBV30 and TRBJ2-7, reads SQTIHQWPATLVQPVGSPLSLECTVEGTSNPNLYWYRQAAGRGLQLLFYSVGIGQISSEVPQNLSASRPQDRQFILSSKKLLLSDSGFYLCAWGPGHPAYEQYFGPGTRLTVT.

The chain uses TRBV29-1 and TRBJ2-5; 9 bases agree with TRBD1. CDR1 is SQVTM, CDR2 ANQGSEA, per germline. This CDR3 region has 13 residues. V shed 8 bases, J shed 9 bases, and the junction held 13 bases outside the gene matches. As DNA, the CDR3 is TGCAGCTTTTACAGGGGGCAGGGAGGCCCCCAGTACTTC. Translation: CSFYRGQGGPQYF.

This clone occurred a few times. The chain uses TRBV6-7 and TRBJ1-1, with 7 nucleotides matching TRBD1. TRBV6-7 is an open reading frame whose function is uncertain. The CDR3 spans 15 residues. The V and J ends lost 6 bases and 2 bases, in that order; junction bases with no gene match: 9. As DNA, the CDR3 is TGTGCCAGCAGAGAAGCACAGGGGACCAACACTGAAGCTTTCTTT. Protein sequence: CASREAQGTNTEAFF.

The rearrangement uses TRBV6-8 and TRBJ1-6, with 7 bases identical to TRBD1. Trimming at V came to 6 bases and at J to 9 bases, leaving 11 bases not matched to a gene. The CDR3 is 15 residues long. CDR1 is MNHGY, CDR2 SAAAGT, per germline. The CDR3 sequence is CASSPSFQGGSPLHF. The CDR3 DNA follows: TGTGCCAGCAGCCCCTCTTTCCAGGGGGGTTCACCCCTCCACTTT.

V gene TRBV7-5 combines with J gene TRBJ2-5; TRBD2, the D gene given by the table, was not confirmed from the DNA. TRBV7-5 is described as a pseudogene. This CDR3 has 16 amino acids. CDR3 in DNA: TGTGCCAGCAGCTTGGGACTAGCGGGAGTCTGGGAGACCCAGTACTTC. It is translated as CASSLGLAGVWETQYF.

V and J are TRBV10-2 and TRBJ2-2; D ambiguous. The V and J ends lost 0 bases and 7 bases respectively, with 9 bases between them. The CDR3 is 14 amino acids. The V gene's germline CDR1 is WSHSY and CDR2 SAAADI. The CDR3 DNA is TGCGCCAGCAGTGAGTCGGTAGATTACGGGGAGCTGTTTTTT. It codes for CASSESVDYGELFF.

V is TRBV1 and J is TRBJ2-1; TRBD1, the table's D call, lacks a check against the DNA. TRBV1 is described as a pseudogene. This CDR3 comprises 17 residues. The CDR3 is CASSQGYQVTGQGEQFF. As DNA, the CDR3 is TGCGCCAGCAGCCAAGGGTATCAGGTGACGGGTCAGGGTGAGCAGTTCTTC.

The chain employs TRBV6-7 and TRBJ1-1, with D possibly matching TRBD1 (6 bases). TRBV6-7 is an ORF, with its function uncertain. This CDR3 has 11 residues. Between the trimmed V and J ends, which lost 7 bases and 5 bases, there was a span of 8 bases. This chain's CDR3 is CASTTGTEAFF. The CDR3 DNA reads TGTGCCAGCACCACAGGGACTGAAGCTTTCTTT.

This clone was detected a few times. The V and J genes are TRBV11-3 and TRBJ2-1; maybe TRBD2 (6 bases). The CDR3 totals 16 residues. With 4 bases removed from V and 0 bases from J, the gap between germline ends came to 13 bases. Germline V gene lookup returns CDR1 SGHNT and CDR2 YENEEA. The chain's CDR3 is CASSWGLSSSYNEQFF. CDR3 nucleotide sequence: TGTGCCAGCAGCTGGGGACTTTCGAGCTCCTACAATGAGCAGTTCTTC.

In its sample, this clone was seen once. V gene TRBV2 combines with J gene TRBJ2-3; D is undetermined. The CDR3 runs 12 residues. The ends were cut back, 8 bases at V and 0 bases at J, with 6 bases in the middle. The germline V gene encodes CDR1 SNHLY and CDR2 FYNNEI. The CDR3 sequence: CASRPSTDTQYF. The CDR3 DNA reads TGTGCCAGCCGGCCAAGCACAGATACGCAGTATTTT.

This clone is judged large. The chain uses TRBV9 and TRBJ2-7; D gene uncertain. This CDR3 comprises 13 residues. Per germline, CDR1 SGDLS and CDR2 YYNGEE. The V end lost 5 bases, the J end lost 7 bases, and 16 bases lay between the germline ends. CDR3 in amino acids: CASSEPVPLEQYF. The CDR3 DNA follows: TGTGCCAGCAGTGAACCCGTCCCGTTGGAGCAGTACTTC.

This clone was picked up a small number of times. This chain uses TRBV6-8 with TRBJ1-1, with 7 nucleotides matching TRBD1. The CDR3 consists of 13 residues. V dropped 7 bases and J dropped 0; count of bases not matched to a gene: 2. Germline CDR1 reads MNHGY; CDR2 reads SAAAGT. The CDR3 DNA sequence: TGTGCCAGCATAGGGACAGTGAACACTGAAGCTTTCTTT. Its protein is CASIGTVNTEAFF.

The chain joins TRBV28 to TRBJ2-1; weak D call: TRBD2 (6 bases). The V end was cut by 7 bases, the J end by 2 bases, with 12 bases between. There are 14 residues in the CDR3. Germline CDR1 reads MDHEN; CDR2 reads SYDVKM. CDR3 sequence: CASTGGVTYNEQFF. CDR3 in DNA: TGTGCCAGCACCGGGGGAGTGACCTACAATGAGCAGTTCTTC. Full variable domain (missing parts from reference TRBV28 and TRBJ2-1): DVKVTQSSRYLVKRTGEKVFLECVQDMDHENMFWYRQDPGLGLRLIYFSYDVKMKEKGDIPEGYSVSREKKERFSLILESASTNQTSMYLCASTGGVTYNEQFFGPGTRLTVL.

V and J are TRBV23-1 and TRBJ2-3, with a tentative D call TRBD2 (5 bases). TRBV23-1 is assigned to the ORF class and has an uncertain function. V was clipped by 8 bases and J by 1 base, with 10 bases between them. The CDR3 length is 13 residues. CDR3 sequence: CASLLSGTDTQYF. As DNA, the CDR3 is TGCGCCAGCTTACTTAGCGGCACAGATACGCAGTATTTT.

The chain is built from TRBV19 and TRBJ2-5; 7 bases are a match to TRBD1. Germline CDR1 LNHDA, CDR2 SQIVND (reference sequence). With 7 bases clipped from V and 5 bases from J, the junction kept 19 bases outside the gene matches. The CDR3 covers 17 residues. The CDR3 spells CASTLTYGATGYETQYF. In DNA form, the CDR3 reads TGTGCCAGTACCTTAACATATGGGGCGACAGGGTACGAGACCCAGTACTTC.

The chain uses TRBV5-1 and TRBJ2-2, with 9 bases identical to TRBD1. The CDR3 consists of 16 residues. The trim removed 3 bases at V and 6 bases at J, leaving 9 bases unmatched. Germline CDR1 and CDR2: SGHRS and YFSETQ. The CDR3 is CASSWGQGEGAGELFF. DNA of the CDR3: TGCGCCAGCAGCTGGGGACAGGGCGAAGGGGCCGGGGAGCTGTTTTTT. Full variable domain (remainder filled in from reference TRBV5-1 and TRBJ2-2): KAGVTQTPRYLIKTRGQQVTLSCSPISGHRSVSWYQQTPGQGLQFLFEYFSETQRNKGNFPGRFSGRQFSNSRSEMNVSTLELGDSALYLCASSWGQGEGAGELFFGEGSRLTVL.

This clone was counted a few times. The genes are TRBV11-3 and TRBJ1-3, with D hard to call. Trimming left V 4 bases short and J 0 bases short, with 10 bases between. Germline assignment: CDR1 SGHNT and CDR2 YENEEA. The CDR3 is 15 residues long. CDR3 region: CASSSTASSGNTIYF. In DNA form, the CDR3 reads TGTGCCAGCAGCTCTACGGCGAGCTCTGGAAACACCATATATTTT.